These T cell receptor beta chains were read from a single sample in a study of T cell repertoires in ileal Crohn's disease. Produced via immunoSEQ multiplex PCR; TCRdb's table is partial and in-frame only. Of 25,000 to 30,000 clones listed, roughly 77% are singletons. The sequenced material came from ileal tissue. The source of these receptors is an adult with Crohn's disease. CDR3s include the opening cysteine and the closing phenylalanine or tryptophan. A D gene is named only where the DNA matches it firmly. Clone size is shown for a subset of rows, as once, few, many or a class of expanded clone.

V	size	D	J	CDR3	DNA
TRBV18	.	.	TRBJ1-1	CASSGGLRTEAFF	TGTGCCAGCTCGGGGGGGTTGCGTACTGAAGCTTTCTTT
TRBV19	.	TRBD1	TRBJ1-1	CASSMGQVNTEAFF	TGTGCCAGTAGTATGGGACAGGTGAACACTGAAGCTTTCTTT
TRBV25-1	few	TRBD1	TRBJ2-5	CASSEGSGTGVETQYF	TGTGCCAGCAGTGAGGGGTCTGGGACAGGGGTAGAGACCCAGTACTTC
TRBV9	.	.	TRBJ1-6	CASSVAERTGIFYYNSPLHF	TGTGCCAGCAGCGTAGCAGAGCGAACAGGCATCTTCTACTATAATTCACCCCTCCACTTT
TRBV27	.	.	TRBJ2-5	CASRHQEVETQYF	TGTGCCAGCAGGCACCAGGAGGTAGAGACCCAGTACTTC
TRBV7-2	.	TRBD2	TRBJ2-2	CASSLSGLAGGKTGELFF	TGTGCCAGCAGCTTATCGGGACTAGCGGGGGGGAAAACCGGGGAGCTGTTTTTT
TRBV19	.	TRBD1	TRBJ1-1	CASSGQGASDTEAFF	TGTGCCAGTAGTGGGCAGGGGGCGTCGGACACTGAAGCTTTCTTT
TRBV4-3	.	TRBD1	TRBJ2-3	CASSQDYTGDTDTQYF	TGCGCCAGCAGCCAAGACTATACAGGGGACACAGATACGCAGTATTTT
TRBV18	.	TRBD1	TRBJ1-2	CASSPPWQGVGYTF	TGTGCCAGCTCACCACCGTGGCAGGGGGTTGGCTACACCTTC
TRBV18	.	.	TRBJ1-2	CASSLDRVYGYTF	TGTGCCAGCTCACTAGACAGAGTCTATGGCTACACCTTC
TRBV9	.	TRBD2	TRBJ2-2	CASSGLAGGRADTGELFF	TGTGCCAGCAGCGGACTAGCGGGGGGGCGAGCGGACACCGGGGAGCTGTTTTTT
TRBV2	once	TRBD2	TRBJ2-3	CASRRLAGSTDTQYF	TGTGCCAGCAGACGACTAGCGGGTAGCACAGATACGCAGTATTTT
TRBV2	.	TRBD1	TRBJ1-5	CASSADRGQPQHF	TGTGCCAGCAGCGCGGACAGGGGGCAGCCCCAGCATTTT
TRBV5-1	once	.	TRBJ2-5	CASSFQYQETQYF	TGCGCCAGCAGCTTCCAGTACCAAGAGACCCAGTACTTC
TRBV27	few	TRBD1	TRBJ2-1	CASSGTGRNEQFF	TGTGCCAGCAGCGGGACAGGGCGGAATGAGCAGTTCTTC
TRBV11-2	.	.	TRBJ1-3	CASSLISGTGNTIYF	TGTGCCAGCAGCTTAATCTCAGGAACTGGAAACACCATATATTTT
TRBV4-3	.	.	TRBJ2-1	CASSQAGLNNEQFF	TGCGCCAGCAGCCAAGCTGGACTCAACAATGAGCAGTTCTTC
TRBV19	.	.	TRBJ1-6	CASSTGARSSYNSPLHF	TGTGCCAGTAGTACAGGGGCCCGCAGCTCCTATAATTCACCCCTCCACTTT
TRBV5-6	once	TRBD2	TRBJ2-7	CASSRATTSGSEYF	TGTGCCAGCAGCAGAGCAACAACTAGCGGGAGCGAGTACTTC
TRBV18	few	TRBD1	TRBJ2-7	CASSPQRTGGAEQYF	TGTGCCAGCTCACCACAAAGGACAGGGGGCGCCGAGCAGTACTTC
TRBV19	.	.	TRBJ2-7	CASSRSGISYEQYF	TGTGCCAGTAGTCGATCAGGAATCTCCTACGAGCAGTACTTC
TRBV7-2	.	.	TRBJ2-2	CASSLLRVTGELFF	TGTGCCAGCAGCTTACTCAGGGTCACCGGGGAGCTGTTTTTT
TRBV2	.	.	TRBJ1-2	CASSEGRGYGYTF	TGTGCCAGCAGTGAAGGCAGGGGCTATGGCTACACCTTC
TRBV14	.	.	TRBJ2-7	CASSQEREIVTSRSYEQYF	TGTGCCAGCAGCCAAGAACGCGAAATCGTGACTAGTAGGTCCTACGAGCAGTACTTC
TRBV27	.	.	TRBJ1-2	CASSLRAGFYGYTF	TGTGCCAGCAGTTTAAGGGCGGGGTTCTATGGCTACACCTTC
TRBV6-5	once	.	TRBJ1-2	CASSFSRVLYGYTF	TGTGCCAGCAGTTTTTCCAGGGTCCTCTATGGCTACACCTTC
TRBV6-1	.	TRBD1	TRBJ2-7	CASSETGTGGHEQYF	TGTGCCAGCAGTGAAACCGGGACAGGAGGGCACGAGCAGTACTTC
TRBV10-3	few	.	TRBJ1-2	CAITSLYGYTF	TGTGCCATCACCTCCCTCTATGGCTACACCTTC
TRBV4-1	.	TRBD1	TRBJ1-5	CASSQVLGGPNQPQHF	TGCGCCAGCAGCCAAGTCTTAGGGGGCCCCAATCAGCCCCAGCATTTT
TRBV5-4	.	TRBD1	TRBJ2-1	CASRGQGARNEQFF	TGTGCCAGCAGGGGACAGGGGGCGCGGAATGAGCAGTTCTTC
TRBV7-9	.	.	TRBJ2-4	CASSLGAGSGKNIQYF	TGTGCCAGCAGCTTGGGGGCAGGGAGCGGCAAAAACATTCAGTACTTC
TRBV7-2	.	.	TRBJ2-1	CASSPRGSNEQFF	TGTGCCAGCAGCCCTAGGGGGAGTAATGAGCAGTTCTTC
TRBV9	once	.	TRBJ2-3	CASSASAGTSTDTQYF	TGTGCCAGCAGCGCCTCAGCCGGGACTAGCACAGATACGCAGTATTTT
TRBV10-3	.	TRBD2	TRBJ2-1	CAISSRTSGGALNEQFF	TGTGCCATCAGTTCCAGGACTAGCGGGGGGGCCTTAAATGAGCAGTTCTTC
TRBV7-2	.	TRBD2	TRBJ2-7	CASSPGTSGELSYEQYF	TGTGCCAGCAGCCCAGGGACTAGCGGGGAACTCTCCTACGAGCAGTACTTC
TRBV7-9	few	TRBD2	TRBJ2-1	CASSKAGGGANEQFF	TGTGCCAGCAGCAAGGCGGGCGGGGGGGCGAATGAGCAGTTCTTC
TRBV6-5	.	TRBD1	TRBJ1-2	CASSYSGQARGYTF	TGTGCCAGCAGTTACTCGGGACAGGCGCGCGGCTACACCTTC
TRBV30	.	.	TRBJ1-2	CAWGEGGGYTF	TGTGCCTGGGGGGAGGGTGGTGGCTACACCTTC
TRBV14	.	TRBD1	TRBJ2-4	CASSSFRDRGNIQYF	TGTGCCAGCAGCTCATTCCGGGACAGGGGAAACATTCAGTACTTC
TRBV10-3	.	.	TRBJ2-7	CAIRTQGYEQYF	TGTGCCATCAGGACCCAGGGCTACGAGCAGTACTTC
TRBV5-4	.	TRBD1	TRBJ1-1	CASGTTGGAGTEAFF	TGTGCCAGCGGCACGACAGGGGGCGCAGGCACTGAAGCTTTCTTT
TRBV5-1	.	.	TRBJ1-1	CASSLSPTGTRGTEAFF	TGCGCCAGCAGTCTATCCCCAACAGGGACCCGCGGCACTGAAGCTTTCTTT
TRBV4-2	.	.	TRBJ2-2	CASSQFPGTNTGELFF	TGTGCCAGCAGCCAGTTCCCGGGTACGAACACCGGGGAGCTGTTTTTT
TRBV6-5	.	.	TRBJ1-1	CASPRGGRNTEAFF	TGTGCCAGCCCCCGTGGTGGGAGGAACACTGAAGCTTTCTTT
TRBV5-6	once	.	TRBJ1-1	CASSLWGGGGGTEAFF	TGTGCCAGCAGCTTGTGGGGTGGGGGAGGCGGCACTGAAGCTTTCTTT
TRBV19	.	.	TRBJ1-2	CASSLSSDYGYTF	TGTGCCAGTAGTCTGTCTTCCGACTATGGCTACACCTTC
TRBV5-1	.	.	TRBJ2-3	CASSLAPAGNVVGTQYF	TGCGCCAGCAGCTTGGCCCCGGCGGGGAACGTGGTTGGTACGCAGTATTTT
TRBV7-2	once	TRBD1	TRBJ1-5	CASSFGQGSNQPQHF	TGTGCCAGCAGCTTTGGACAGGGTAGCAATCAGCCCCAGCATTTT
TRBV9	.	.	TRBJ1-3	CASSVGGRPGNTIYF	TGTGCCAGCAGCGTAGGGGGGAGGCCTGGAAACACCATATATTTT
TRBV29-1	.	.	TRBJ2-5	CSARLVRETQYF	TGCAGCGCCCGACTAGTTAGAGAGACCCAGTACTTC
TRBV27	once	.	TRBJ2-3	CASSPQGSGTDTQYF	TGTGCCAGCAGTCCACAGGGTAGCGGCACAGATACGCAGTATTTT
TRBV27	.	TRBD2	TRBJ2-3	CASNRANGLAGGQDTQYF	TGTGCCAGCAACCGAGCGAACGGACTAGCGGGGGGGCAAGATACGCAGTATTTT
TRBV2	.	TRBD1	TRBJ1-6	CASSMYGQENSPLHF	TGTGCCAGCTCCATGTACGGACAGGAGAATTCACCCCTCCACTTT
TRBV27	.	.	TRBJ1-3	CASSFTGSGNTIYF	TGTGCCAGCAGTTTCACAGGCTCTGGAAACACCATATATTTT
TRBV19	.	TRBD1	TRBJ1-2	CASSGQGAGGYGYTF	TGTGCCAGTAGTGGACAGGGGGCAGGAGGCTATGGCTACACCTTC
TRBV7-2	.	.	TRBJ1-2	CASSLGPTNYGYTF	TGTGCCAGCAGCTTAGGTCCCACTAACTATGGCTACACCTTC
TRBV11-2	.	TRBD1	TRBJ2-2	CASSPGTGPTDGELFF	TGTGCCAGCAGCCCCGGGACAGGCCCTACTGACGGGGAGCTGTTTTTT
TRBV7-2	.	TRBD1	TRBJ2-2	CASSHWDRLTGELFF	TGTGCCAGCAGCCACTGGGACAGGCTCACCGGGGAGCTGTTTTTT
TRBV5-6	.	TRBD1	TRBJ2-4	CASSFLGTGVNIQYF	TGTGCCAGCAGCTTTTTGGGGACAGGGGTGAACATTCAGTACTTC